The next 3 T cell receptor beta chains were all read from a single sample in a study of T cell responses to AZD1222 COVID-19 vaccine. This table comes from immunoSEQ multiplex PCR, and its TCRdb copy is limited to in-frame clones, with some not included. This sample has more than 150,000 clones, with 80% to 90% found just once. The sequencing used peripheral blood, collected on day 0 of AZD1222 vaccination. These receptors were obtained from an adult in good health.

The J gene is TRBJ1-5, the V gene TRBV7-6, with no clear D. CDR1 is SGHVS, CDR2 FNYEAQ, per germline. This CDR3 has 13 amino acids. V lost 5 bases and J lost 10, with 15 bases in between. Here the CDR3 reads CASSPRDGRPQHF. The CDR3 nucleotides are TGTGCCAGCAGCCCCCGTGACGGTCGTCCCCAGCATTTT.

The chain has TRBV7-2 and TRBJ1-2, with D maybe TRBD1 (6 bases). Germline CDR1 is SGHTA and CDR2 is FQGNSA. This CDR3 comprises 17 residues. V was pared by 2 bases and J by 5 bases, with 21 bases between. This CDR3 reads CASSLNPLGGRRYGYTF. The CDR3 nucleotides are TGTGCCAGCAGCTTAAATCCGCTTGGGGGGCGACGATATGGCTACACCTTC.

This CDR3 is CAIAQGFNTEAFF. CDR3 DNA: TGTGCCATAGCCCAGGGCTTTAACACTGAAGCTTTCTTT. The rearrangement uses TRBV10-3 and TRBJ1-1, with D possibly matching TRBD1 (5 bases). Deletions cut 9 bases from V and 2 bases from J, with 13 bases between. This CDR3 spans 13 amino acids. CDR1 and CDR2 (germline): ENHRY, SYGVKD.